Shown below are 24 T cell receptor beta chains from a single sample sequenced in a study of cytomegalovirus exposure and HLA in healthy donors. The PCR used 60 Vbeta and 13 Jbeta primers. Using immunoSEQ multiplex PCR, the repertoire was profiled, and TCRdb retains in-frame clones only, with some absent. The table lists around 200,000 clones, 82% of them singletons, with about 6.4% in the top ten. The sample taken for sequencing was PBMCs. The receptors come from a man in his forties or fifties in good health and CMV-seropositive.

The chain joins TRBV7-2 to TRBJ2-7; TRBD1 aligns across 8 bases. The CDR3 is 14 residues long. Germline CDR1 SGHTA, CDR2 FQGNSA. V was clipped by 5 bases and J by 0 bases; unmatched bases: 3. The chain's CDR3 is CASSPGQDSYEQYF. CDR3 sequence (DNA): TGTGCCAGCAGCCCGGGACAGGACTCCTACGAGCAGTACTTC.

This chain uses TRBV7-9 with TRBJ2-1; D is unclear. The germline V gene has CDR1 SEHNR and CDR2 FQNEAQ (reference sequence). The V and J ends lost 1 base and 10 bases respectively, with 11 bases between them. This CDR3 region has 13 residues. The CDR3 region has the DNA TGTGCCAGCAGCTTAGGCCCCGATCAGGAGCAGTTCTTC. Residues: CASSLGPDQEQFF.

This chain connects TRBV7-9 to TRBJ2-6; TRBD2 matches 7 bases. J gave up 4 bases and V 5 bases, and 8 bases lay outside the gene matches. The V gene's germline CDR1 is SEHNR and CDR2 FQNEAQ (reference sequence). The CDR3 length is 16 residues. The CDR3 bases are TGTGCCAGCAGCGGTGTTCGGGGGGTCGGGGCCAACGTCCTGACTTTC. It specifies CASSGVRGVGANVLTF. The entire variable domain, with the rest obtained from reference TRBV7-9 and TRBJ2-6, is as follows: DTGVSQNPRHKITKRGQNVTFRCDPISEHNRLYWYRQTLGQGPEFLTYFQNEAQLEKSRLLSDRFSAERPKGSFSTLEIQRTEQGDSAMYLCASSGVRGVGANVLTFGAGSRLTVL.

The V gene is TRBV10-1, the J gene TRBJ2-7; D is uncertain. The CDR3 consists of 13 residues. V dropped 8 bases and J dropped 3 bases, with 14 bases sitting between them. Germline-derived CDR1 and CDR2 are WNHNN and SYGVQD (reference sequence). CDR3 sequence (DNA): TGCGCCAGCCTAAGAGGAAGGGACTACGAGCAGTACGTC. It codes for CASLRGRDYEQYV.

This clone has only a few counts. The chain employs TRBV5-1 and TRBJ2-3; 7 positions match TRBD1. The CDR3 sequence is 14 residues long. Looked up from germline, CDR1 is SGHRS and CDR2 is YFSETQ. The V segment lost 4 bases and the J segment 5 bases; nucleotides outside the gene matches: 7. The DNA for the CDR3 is TGCGCCAGCAGCAAAGGGGGCGCGGGAGATACGCAGTATTTT. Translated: CASSKGGAGDTQYF.

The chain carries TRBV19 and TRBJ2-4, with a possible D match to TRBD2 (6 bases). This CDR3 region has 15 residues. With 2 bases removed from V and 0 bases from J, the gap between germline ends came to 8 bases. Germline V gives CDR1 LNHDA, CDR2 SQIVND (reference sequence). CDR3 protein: CASSIFSGAKNIQYF. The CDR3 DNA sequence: TGTGCCAGTAGTATATTTAGCGGAGCCAAAAACATTCAGTACTTC.

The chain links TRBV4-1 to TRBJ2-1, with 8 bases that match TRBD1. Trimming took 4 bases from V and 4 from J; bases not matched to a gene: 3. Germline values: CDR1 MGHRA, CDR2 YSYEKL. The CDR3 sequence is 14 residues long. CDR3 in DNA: TGCGCCAGCAGCCGCCGGGACAGGTACAATGAGCAGTTCTTC. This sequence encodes CASSRRDRYNEQFF.

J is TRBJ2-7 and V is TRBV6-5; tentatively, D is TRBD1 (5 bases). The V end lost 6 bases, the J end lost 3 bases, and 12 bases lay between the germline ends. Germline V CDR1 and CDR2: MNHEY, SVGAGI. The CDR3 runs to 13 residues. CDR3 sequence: CASSQGDYYEQYF. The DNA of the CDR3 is TGTGCCAGCAGCCAGGGTGATTACTACGAGCAGTACTTC.

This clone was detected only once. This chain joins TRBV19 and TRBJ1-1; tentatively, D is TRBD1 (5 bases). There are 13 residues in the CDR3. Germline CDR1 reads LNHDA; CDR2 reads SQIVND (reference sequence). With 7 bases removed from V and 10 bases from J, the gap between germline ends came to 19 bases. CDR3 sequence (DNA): TGTGCCAGTATTCCCCACCTCTTCGGGGGAGCTTTCTTT. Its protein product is CASIPHLFGGAFF.

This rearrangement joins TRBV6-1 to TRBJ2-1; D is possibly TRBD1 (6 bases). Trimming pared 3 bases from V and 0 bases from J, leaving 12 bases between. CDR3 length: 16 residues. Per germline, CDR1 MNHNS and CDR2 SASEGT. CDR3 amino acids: CASSENIQGSYNEQFF. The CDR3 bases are TGTGCCAGCAGTGAGAACATACAGGGCTCCTACAATGAGCAGTTCTTC.

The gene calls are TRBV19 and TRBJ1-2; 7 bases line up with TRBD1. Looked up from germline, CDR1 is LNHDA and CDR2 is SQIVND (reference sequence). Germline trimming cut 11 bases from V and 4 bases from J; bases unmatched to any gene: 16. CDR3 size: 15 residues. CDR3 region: CAARPQGTVGYGYTF. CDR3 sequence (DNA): TGTGCCGCAAGGCCACAGGGGACGGTTGGCTATGGCTACACCTTC.

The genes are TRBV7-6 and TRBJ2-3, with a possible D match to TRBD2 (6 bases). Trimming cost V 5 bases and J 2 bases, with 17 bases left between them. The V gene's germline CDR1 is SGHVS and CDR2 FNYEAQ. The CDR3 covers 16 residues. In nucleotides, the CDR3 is TGTGCCAGCAGCCCCGAAGTACTAGCCAACACAGATACGCAGTATTTT. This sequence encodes CASSPEVLANTDTQYF.

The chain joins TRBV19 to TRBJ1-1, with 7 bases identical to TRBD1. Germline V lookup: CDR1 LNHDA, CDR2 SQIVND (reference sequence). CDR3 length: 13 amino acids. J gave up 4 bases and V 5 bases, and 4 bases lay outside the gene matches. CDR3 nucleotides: TGTGCCAGTAGTTCTCAGGGGGGCACTGAAGCTTTCTTT. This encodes CASSSQGGTEAFF.

This CDR3 reads CASSIEGLMNTEAFF. The CDR3, as DNA: TGTGCCAGTAGTATTGAGGGTTTAATGAACACTGAAGCTTTCTTT. This chain links TRBV19 with TRBJ1-1, with D unresolved. The V gene lost 3 bases and the J gene lost 0 bases, with 11 bases spanning the gap. The CDR3 is 15 residues long. CDR1 is LNHDA and CDR2 is SQIVND in the germline V gene (reference sequence).

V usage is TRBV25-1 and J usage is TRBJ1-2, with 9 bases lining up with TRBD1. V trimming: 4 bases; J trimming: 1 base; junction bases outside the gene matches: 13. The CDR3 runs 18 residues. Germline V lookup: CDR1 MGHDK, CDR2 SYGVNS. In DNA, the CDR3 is TGTGCCAGCAGTGGGGGGAGACAGGGGGTAGGCGTTAACTATGGCTACACCTTC. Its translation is CASSGGRQGVGVNYGYTF.

CDR3 loop: CAAGWLETQYF. CDR3 bases: TGTGCCGCTGGCTGGCTGGAGACCCAGTACTTC. The chain has TRBV7-8 and TRBJ2-5, with no clear D. V was cut by 11 bases and J by 5 bases, with 12 bases left in between. The CDR3 sequence is 11 residues long. Germline lookup yields CDR1 SGHVS and CDR2 FQNEAQ.

The CDR3 region is CASSRLGSGGSYEQYF. Written as DNA, the CDR3 is TGTGCCAGCAGCCGCCTCGGTAGCGGGGGCTCCTACGAGCAGTACTTC. This chain uses TRBV5-4 with TRBJ2-7, with TRBD2 matching 9 bases. The trim removed 4 bases at V and 0 bases at J, leaving 8 bases unmatched. Germline CDR1 SGHNT, CDR2 YYREEE (reference sequence). The CDR3 contains 16 residues.

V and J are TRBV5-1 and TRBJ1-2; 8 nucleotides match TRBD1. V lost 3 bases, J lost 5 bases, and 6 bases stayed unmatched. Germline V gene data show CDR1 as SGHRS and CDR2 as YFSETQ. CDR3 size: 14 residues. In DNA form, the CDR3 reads TGCGCCAGCAGCTCTCAGGGGGCTGAGTATGGCTACACCTTC. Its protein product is CASSSQGAEYGYTF.

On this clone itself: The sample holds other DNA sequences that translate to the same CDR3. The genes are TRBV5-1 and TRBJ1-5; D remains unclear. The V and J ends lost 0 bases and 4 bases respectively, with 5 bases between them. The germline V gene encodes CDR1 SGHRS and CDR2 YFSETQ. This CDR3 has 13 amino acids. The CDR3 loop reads CASSLDRNQPQHF. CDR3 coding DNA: TGCGCCAGCAGCTTGGACAGAAATCAGCCCCAGCATTTT.

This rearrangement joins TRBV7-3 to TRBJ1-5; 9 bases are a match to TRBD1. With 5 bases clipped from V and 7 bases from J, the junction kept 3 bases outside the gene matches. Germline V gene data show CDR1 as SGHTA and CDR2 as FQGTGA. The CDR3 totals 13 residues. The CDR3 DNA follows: TGTGCCAGCAGCCCCGACAGGGGGCAGCCCCAGCATTTT. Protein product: CASSPDRGQPQHF.

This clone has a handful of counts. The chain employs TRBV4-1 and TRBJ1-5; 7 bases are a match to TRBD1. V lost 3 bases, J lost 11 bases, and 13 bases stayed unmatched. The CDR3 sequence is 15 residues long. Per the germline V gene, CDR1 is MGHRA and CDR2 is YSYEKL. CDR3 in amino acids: CASSQLTGTRRAQHF. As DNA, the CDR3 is TGCGCCAGCAGCCAGTTGACAGGGACTCGACGAGCCCAGCATTTT.

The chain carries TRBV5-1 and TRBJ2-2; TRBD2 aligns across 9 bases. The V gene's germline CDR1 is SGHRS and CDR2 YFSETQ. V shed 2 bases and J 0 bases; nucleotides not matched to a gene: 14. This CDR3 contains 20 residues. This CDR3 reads CASSFSFSASGTPNTGELFF. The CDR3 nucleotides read TGCGCCAGCAGCTTCTCGTTTTCGGCTAGCGGGACCCCGAACACCGGGGAGCTGTTTTTT.

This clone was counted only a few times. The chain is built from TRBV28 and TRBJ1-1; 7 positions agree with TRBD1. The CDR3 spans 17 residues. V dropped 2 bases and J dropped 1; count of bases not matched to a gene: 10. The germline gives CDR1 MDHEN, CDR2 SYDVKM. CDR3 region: CASSLHPRQGKNTEAFF. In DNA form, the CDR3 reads TGTGCCAGCAGTTTACATCCTAGACAGGGAAAGAACACTGAAGCTTTCTTT. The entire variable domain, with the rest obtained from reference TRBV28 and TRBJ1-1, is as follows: DVKVTQSSRYLVKRTGEKVFLECVQDMDHENMFWYRQDPGLGLRLIYFSYDVKMKEKGDIPEGYSVSREKKERFSLILESASTNQTSMYLCASSLHPRQGKNTEAFFGQGTRLTVV.

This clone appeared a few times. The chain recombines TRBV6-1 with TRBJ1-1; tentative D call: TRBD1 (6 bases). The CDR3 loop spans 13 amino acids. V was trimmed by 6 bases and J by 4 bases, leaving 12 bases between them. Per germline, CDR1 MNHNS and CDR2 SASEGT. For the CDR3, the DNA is TGTGCCAGCAGCCTTTCACAGGGCACTGAAGCTTTCTTT. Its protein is CASSLSQGTEAFF.